A selection of T cell receptor beta chains follows, all from one sample in a study of vaccination and CD4 T cells after COVID-19. No antigen has been assigned to these receptors. TCRdb ran MiXCR on the PCR reads and lists one entry per CDR3 protein. The table shows roughly 25,000 distinct CDR3 sequences, with 58% occurring only once. The sample was CD4+ T cells from blood, cultured in vitro. These receptors were collected from a human donor who had recovered from COVID-19. Each CDR3 is given with its conserved first and last residue. A D gene is named only where the DNA matches it firmly. Clone size, where shown, is once, few, many, or a class for clones that have expanded.

TRBD2,TRBJ2-1,TRBV18,.,CASSPGTSGKNEQFF,TGTGCCAGCTCACCAGGGACTAGCGGGAAAAATGAGCAGTTCTTC
.,TRBJ1-1,TRBV12-3/TRBV12-4,.,CASQSGSDAMAFF,TGTGCCAGCCAATCAGGGTCTGATGCTATGGCTTTCTTT
.,TRBJ2-2,TRBV24-1,.,CATKSFSGGELFF,TGTGCCACCAAGAGCTTCTCGGGCGGGGAGCTGTTTTTT
.,TRBJ2-7,TRBV2,.,CASSEGREAAGYEQYF,TGTGCCAGCAGTGAAGGAAGGGAGGCCGCCGGCTACGAGCAGTACTTC
.,TRBJ1-1,TRBV7-9,.,CASSLGGLNTEAFF,TGTGCCAGCAGCTTAGGCGGTTTAAACACTGAAGCTTTCTTT
.,TRBJ1-5,TRBV27,few,CASSLGPGPLFGSNQPQHF,TGTGCCAGCAGTTTAGGTCCGGGACCTCTGTTTGGTAGCAATCAGCCCCAGCATTTT
.,TRBJ1-6,TRBV6-5,.,CASSYHGGQGHSPLHF,TGTGCCAGCAGTTACCATGGTGGTCAGGGCCATTCACCCCTCCACTTT
TRBD1,TRBJ1-1,TRBV7-2,.,CASRDRGMREAFF,TGTGCCAGCAGGGACAGGGGCATGCGTGAAGCTTTCTTT
.,TRBJ2-7,TRBV29-1,.,CSVRLWGDREQYF,TGCAGCGTACGTCTTTGGGGGGACCGCGAGCAGTACTTC
.,TRBJ2-7,TRBV7-3,.,CASSLGGTPIYEQYF,TGTGCCAGCAGCCTCGGCGGGACTCCGATCTACGAGCAGTACTTC